This T cell receptor (beta chain) was documented in a study of blood T cell repertoires in COVID-19. Across the study: Some COVID-19 samples were acute and others convalescent; all came from the United States, Italy and Spain.

Losses at the gene ends were 4 bases for V and 4 bases for J; bases not matched to a gene: 1. Germline CDR1 and CDR2: SEHNR and FQNEAQ (reference sequence). The CDR3 is made up of 13 amino acids. Repertoires were generated with immunoSEQ multiplex PCR, while TCRdb's copy carries only in-frame clones and drops some. The sample lists roughly 90,000 clones, around 87% seen once, with roughly 1.1% in the top ten. The sequenced sample consisted of peripheral blood. The chain joins TRBV7-9 to TRBJ2-1; TRBD1 matches at 7 bases. This TCR was sampled from a human donor in a cohort sampled during active COVID-19. CDR3 nucleotide sequence: TGTGCCAGCAGCTCGGGACAGTACAATGAGCAGTTCTTC. Translated, it gives CASSSGQYNEQFF.